This T cell receptor (beta chain) was found in a study of lymphopenia after photon versus proton radiotherapy. Study-wide findings and caveats: A bigger post-nadir fall in TCR diversity correlated inversely with survival time in deceased patients. Oligoclonal CD8+ Temra expansion after nadir drove photon patients' diversity drop.

Details on this clone: The antigen remains undetermined.

With V trimmed by 4 bases and J by 2 bases, 7 bases remained unmatched. The CDR3 totals 16 residues. Germline loops: CDR1 SGHRS, CDR2 YFSETQ. TCRdb's copy holds only in-frame clones and misses some; the assay was immunoSEQ multiplex PCR. This sample has tens of thousands of clones, with roughly 93% found just once. The origin of this receptor is a woman in her 70s with pancreatic cancer. The specimen comprised peripheral blood, sampled from a patient treated with photon-based radiotherapy. The chain links TRBV5-1 to TRBJ2-5, with 11 positions matching TRBD2. This CDR3 reads CASSLTLAGGQETQYF. DNA of the CDR3: TGCGCCAGCAGCCTAACCCTAGCGGGAGGACAAGAGACCCAGTACTTC.